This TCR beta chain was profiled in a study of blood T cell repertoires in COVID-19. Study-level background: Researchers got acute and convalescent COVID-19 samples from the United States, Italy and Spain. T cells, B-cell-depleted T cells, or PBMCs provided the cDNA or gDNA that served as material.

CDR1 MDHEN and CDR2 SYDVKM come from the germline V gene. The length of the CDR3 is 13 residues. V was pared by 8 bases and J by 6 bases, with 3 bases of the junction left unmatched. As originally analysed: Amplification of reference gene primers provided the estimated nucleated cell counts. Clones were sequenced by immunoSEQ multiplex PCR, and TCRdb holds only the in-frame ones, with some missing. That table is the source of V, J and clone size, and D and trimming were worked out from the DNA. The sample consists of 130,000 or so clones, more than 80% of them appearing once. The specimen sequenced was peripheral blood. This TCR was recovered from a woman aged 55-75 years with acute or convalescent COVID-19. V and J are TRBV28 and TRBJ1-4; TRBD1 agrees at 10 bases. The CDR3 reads CASHGTGDEKLFF. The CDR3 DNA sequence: TGTGCCAGCCACGGGACAGGGGATGAAAAACTGTTTTTT.